The entry below describes one T cell receptor (beta chain). The antigen is unknown. Blood sampling was done at baseline, cycle 4 day 1, and cycle 7 day 1. With 3 bases removed from V and 6 bases from J, the gap between germline ends came to 6 bases. CDR3 length: 13 amino acids. Per the germline V gene, CDR1 is SGHVS and CDR2 is FNYEAQ. Only in-frame clones appear in the TCRdb table, and some are missing; sequencing was by immunoSEQ multiplex PCR. This sample has around 86,000 clones, with approximately 94% found just once. The data stem from a study of OX40 agonist ivuxolimab in advanced cancers. On the study more broadly: With ivuxolimab, an agonistic anti-OX40 (CD134) antibody, patients were treated. A mean age of about 56 years, range roughly 20 to 85, was recorded, and approximately 80% were male. Whole-study findings and limits: Both CD4+ and CD8+ T cell populations in blood had undergone clonal expansion by week 6 at 0.1 to 3.0 mg/kg.

This clonotype was obtained from an adult with an advanced solid tumor such as melanoma, head and neck, liver or kidney cancer. The material sequenced was CD4+ or CD8+ T cells sorted from blood, taken in a trial of the OX40 agonist ivuxolimab. This chain uses TRBV7-6 with TRBJ1-6, with D perhaps matching TRBD1 (5 bases). The CDR3 is CASSFGGNSPLHF. The CDR3 coding sequence is TGTGCCAGCAGCTTCGGGGGTAATTCACCCCTCCACTTT.